The 27 T cell receptor beta chains below come from one sample, sequenced in a study of response to subunit inactivated influenza vaccine. One entry per CDR3 protein results from TCRdb running MiXCR on the RT-PCR reads. This table holds under 850,000 distinct CDR3 sequences, roughly 20% found once. Sequenced here: PBMCs from blood, sampled about 5 days after vaccination. The receptors derive from a man aged 45-65 years who received an inactivated influenza vaccine.

This clonotype was observed many times. The chain joins TRBV29-1 to TRBJ2-7; 11 bases are shared with TRBD2. CDR3 length: 14 residues. The ends lost 4 bases at V and 1 base at J; junction bases unmatched: 3. Germline CDR1 SQVTM, CDR2 ANQGSEA. This chain's CDR3 is CSVARLAGSYEQYF. The CDR3 bases are TGCAGCGTTGCTCGACTAGCGGGGTCCTACGAGCAGTACTTC.

The table lists this clonotype with many counts. The chain combines TRBV6-2 or TRBV6-3 with TRBJ2-1; D may be TRBD2 (6 bases). The CDR3 contains 14 residues. The germline V gene encodes CDR1 MNHEY and CDR2 SVGEGT. Between the trimmed V and J ends, which lost 4 bases and 7 bases, there was a span of 14 bases. CDR3: CASSLSQGLNEQFF. The CDR3, as DNA: TGTGCCAGCAGTTTATCCCAGGGACTGAATGAGCAGTTCTTC.

This sequence joins TRBV6-2 or TRBV6-3 and TRBJ2-1, with no clear D. Germline V lookup: CDR1 MNHEY, CDR2 SVGEGT. Deletions cut 5 bases from V and 10 bases from J, with 9 bases between. The CDR3 contains 11 residues. The DNA for the CDR3 is TGTGCCAGCAGTCAAGGTCCCGAGCAGTTCTTC. Translated, it gives CASSQGPEQFF.

The V and J genes are TRBV9 and TRBJ2-7, with D possibly being TRBD1 or TRBD2 (6 bases each). CDR1 and CDR2 from the germline V gene are SGDLS and YYNGEE. The CDR3 is made up of 16 amino acids. Trimming pared 0 bases from V and 2 bases from J, leaving 15 bases between. Here the CDR3 reads CASSVDIGGTTYEQYF. CDR3 coding DNA: TGTGCCAGCAGCGTAGACATTGGCGGGACAACCTACGAGCAGTACTTC.

The chain links TRBV4-1 to TRBJ1-2; no firm D call. The CDR3 has 17 residues. Germline V gene data show CDR1 as MGHRA and CDR2 as YSYEKL. The V and J ends lost 1 base and 4 bases respectively, with 19 bases between them. CDR3 coding DNA: TGCGCCAGCAGCCAAGGTTTACAGCCAAGACCTAGCTATGGCTACACCTTC. Protein: CASSQGLQPRPSYGYTF.

This clonotype has at least ten counts. The chain joins TRBV9 to TRBJ2-1; D is uncertain. The ends were cut back, 3 bases at V and 5 bases at J, with 12 bases in the middle. Germline V gene sequence: CDR1 SGDLS, CDR2 YYNGEE. The CDR3 spans 14 residues. CDR3 sequence reads: CASSALRADNEQFF. DNA of the CDR3: TGTGCCAGCAGCGCACTCCGGGCCGACAATGAGCAGTTCTTC.

This chain uses TRBV15 with TRBJ1-5; possible D gene TRBD1, 5 bases. There are 14 residues in the CDR3. In germline, CDR1 is LNHNV, CDR2 YYDKDF (reference sequence). V lost 2 bases to trimming and J lost 7 bases, with 12 bases between them. This CDR3 reads CATSRSGGGQPQHF. The CDR3 bases are TGTGCCACCAGCAGATCGGGGGGTGGGCAGCCCCAGCATTTT.

There are a few counts of this clonotype. V gene TRBV6-5 combines with J gene TRBJ2-7; 8 nucleotides line up with TRBD1. The length of the CDR3 is 15 residues. V dropped 0 bases and J dropped 3; count of bases not matched to a gene: 4. The germline gives CDR1 MNHEY, CDR2 SVGAGI. The CDR3 nucleotides are TGTGCCAGCAGTTACTCGATAACAGGGGGCTACGAGCAGTACTTC. Amino acid sequence: CASSYSITGGYEQYF.

The gene calls are TRBV7-9 and TRBJ2-3, with D uncertain. This CDR3 is 13 amino acids long. CDR1 and CDR2 from the germline V gene are SEHNR and FQNEAQ (reference sequence). V shed 2 bases and J shed 5 bases, with 8 bases lying between them. In DNA, the CDR3 is TGTGCCAGCAGCTTAATCGGTAAAGATACGCAGTATTTT. This gives the protein CASSLIGKDTQYF.

The chain employs TRBV11-2 and TRBJ2-6; tentative D call: TRBD1 (7 bases). Germline loops: CDR1 SGHAT, CDR2 FQNNGV. This CDR3 contains 18 residues. V lost 3 bases to trimming and J lost 0 bases, with 15 bases between them. Here the CDR3 reads CASSFRQGGLSGANVLTF. The CDR3 nucleotides are TGTGCCAGCAGCTTTCGCCAGGGGGGTCTCTCTGGGGCCAACGTCCTGACTTTC.

This clonotype was picked up a small number of times. The chain combines TRBV28 with TRBJ2-7; D call uncertain. The CDR3 is 16 amino acids. With 6 bases removed from V and 2 bases from J, the gap between germline ends came to 20 bases. Germline V CDR1 and CDR2: MDHEN, SYDVKM. The CDR3 bases are TGTGCCAGCAGCTCTCTTGGCTCCGTAAGGCCCTACGAGCAGTACTTC. Amino acid sequence: CASSSLGSVRPYEQYF.

This clonotype was seen a handful of times. V is TRBV20-1 and J is TRBJ2-3; perhaps TRBD1 as D (6 bases). Germline-derived CDR1 and CDR2 are DFQATT and SNEGSKA (reference sequence). V was trimmed by 2 bases and J by 2 bases, leaving 11 bases between them. This CDR3 comprises 14 residues. CDR3 amino acids: CSARLGGVTDTQYF. For the CDR3, the DNA is TGCAGTGCTAGATTAGGGGGAGTCACAGATACGCAGTATTTT.

This clonotype showed up just a few times. This chain uses TRBV20-1 with TRBJ2-1, with 9 bases fitting TRBD2. The V gene's germline CDR1 is DFQATT and CDR2 SNEGSKA (reference sequence). This CDR3 has 17 amino acids. V dropped 0 bases and J dropped 0; count of bases not matched to a gene: 6. The CDR3 region is CSARDPSGRLSYNEQFF. The CDR3 DNA reads as TGCAGTGCTAGAGATCCGAGCGGGAGGCTCTCCTACAATGAGCAGTTCTTC.

This clonotype has just a few counts. The rearrangement joins TRBV27 to TRBJ2-2; D is perhaps TRBD2 (6 bases). Germline V gene data show CDR1 as MNHEY and CDR2 as SMNVEV (reference sequence). V lost 1 base to trimming and J lost 7 bases, with 10 bases between them. CDR3 length equals 14 residues. This CDR3 reads CASSLLGAGGELFF. In DNA form, the CDR3 reads TGTGCCAGCAGTTTATTAGGAGCGGGCGGGGAGCTGTTTTTT.

This clonotype came up a few times. This chain uses TRBV7-2 with TRBJ2-1, with D perhaps matching TRBD2 (6 bases). The V end lost 2 bases, the J end lost 9 bases, and 11 bases lay between the germline ends. The CDR3 is 13 residues long. The germline CDR1 and CDR2 sequences are SGHTA and FQGNSA. As DNA, the CDR3 is TGTGCCAGCAGCTTACGGACTACCGGTGAGCAGTTCTTC. Its protein product is CASSLRTTGEQFF.

In its sample, this clonotype was seen many times. The chain carries TRBV24-1 and TRBJ2-1, with TRBD2 identical over 7 bases. Trimming removed 2 bases from V and 5 bases from J; junction bases left unmatched: 5. The V gene's germline CDR1 is KGHDR and CDR2 SFDVKD. The CDR3 contains 15 residues. The CDR3: CATSDSSGIHNEQFF. The CDR3 nucleotides read TGTGCCACCAGTGATTCCAGCGGGATACACAATGAGCAGTTCTTC.

This chain uses TRBV20-1 with TRBJ1-2; D unresolved. The CDR3 runs to 13 residues. Trimming removed 3 bases from V and 2 bases from J, with 10 bases in between. The V gene's germline CDR1 is DFQATT and CDR2 SNEGSKA (reference sequence). In DNA, the CDR3 is TGCAGTGCTAGTAAACCAGAAAACTATGGCTACACCTTC. Encoded protein: CSASKPENYGYTF.

This clonotype was counted a few times. The chain carries TRBV12-3 or TRBV12-4 and TRBJ1-6; weak D call: TRBD1 (6 bases). Trimming pared 6 bases from V and 0 bases from J, leaving 15 bases between. CDR3 length: 17 amino acids. The CDR3 here is CASSNRQESSYNSPLHF. Here the CDR3 DNA reads TGTGCCAGCAGCAACAGACAGGAAAGCTCCTATAATTCACCCCTCCACTTT.

The chain joins TRBV6-1 to TRBJ1-2; 8 bases match TRBD1. The germline gives CDR1 MNHNS, CDR2 SASEGT. This CDR3 region has 13 residues. V lost 4 bases and J lost 8; bases outside the gene matches: 6. Here the CDR3 DNA reads TGTGCCAGCAGTGTAGACAGGGGAGGAGGCTACACCTTC. It is translated as CASSVDRGGGYTF.

There are a few counts of this clonotype. V and J are TRBV7-2 and TRBJ2-2; D is perhaps TRBD2 (6 bases). The germline CDR1 and CDR2 sequences are SGHTA and FQGNSA. V was clipped by 5 bases and J by 0 bases, with 10 bases between them. This CDR3 is 15 amino acids long. CDR3 nucleotides: TGTGCCAGCAGCCCCGGGGGAACGAACACCGGGGAGCTGTTTTTT. This sequence encodes CASSPGGTNTGELFF.

This sequence joins TRBV4-2 and TRBJ2-5, with TRBD2 matching over 13 bases. The V gene's germline CDR1 is LGHNA and CDR2 YNFKEQ. Germline trimming cut 3 bases from V and 5 bases from J; bases unmatched to any gene: 6. The CDR3 runs 16 residues. CDR3 sequence (DNA): TGTGCCAGCAGCCAGCCACTAGCGGGAGGGACCGAGACCCAGTACTTC. This sequence encodes CASSQPLAGGTETQYF.

This sequence joins TRBV4-3 and TRBJ2-3; weak D call: TRBD2 (5 bases). Trimming pared 0 bases from V and 11 bases from J, leaving 15 bases between. Germline lookup yields CDR1 LGHNA and CDR2 YSLEER. The CDR3 covers 14 residues. The CDR3 region is CASSQERGGRKQYF. The DNA for the CDR3 is TGCGCCAGCAGCCAAGAGAGAGGAGGTAGAAAGCAGTATTTT.

This clonotype showed up just once. The V gene is TRBV20-1, the J gene TRBJ1-1; the D gene is possibly TRBD1 (5 bases). Trimming took off 6 bases at V and 4 bases at J, with 15 bases between the two ends. Germline CDR1 is DFQATT and CDR2 is SNEGSKA (reference sequence). The CDR3 has 13 residues. The CDR3, as DNA: TGCAGTGCAGGGCCCCCGGGGGGCACTGAAGCTTTCTTT. Amino acid sequence: CSAGPPGGTEAFF.

The V call is TRBV5-1, the J call TRBJ2-1; TRBD2 matches 7 bases. The germline gives CDR1 SGHRS, CDR2 YFSETQ. CDR3 length: 13 residues. V lost 7 bases and J lost 13; bases outside the gene matches: 14. The CDR3 DNA sequence: TGCGCCAGCGGAGGGGCAATACGGGAGGTTCAGTTCTTC. It is translated as CASGGAIREVQFF.

The chain couples TRBV9 to TRBJ2-3; the D is unclear. CDR1 SGDLS and CDR2 YYNGEE come from the germline V gene. CDR3 length: 14 residues. Deletions cut 0 bases from V and 1 base from J, with 6 bases between. CDR3: CASSVEGRTDTQYF. The CDR3 DNA reads TGTGCCAGCAGCGTAGAAGGTCGCACAGATACGCAGTATTTT.

This chain uses TRBV10-3 with TRBJ2-4, with no clear D. This CDR3 contains 14 residues. Germline V gives CDR1 ENHRY, CDR2 SYGVKD. Trimming removed 2 bases at V and 5 bases at J, with 10 bases between. CDR3 DNA: TGTGCCATCAGTGAGCCGAGGACGGAAAACATTCAGTACTTC. Protein sequence: CAISEPRTENIQYF.

This clonotype has only a few counts. The chain's CDR3 is CASSPRSSNSPLHF. The CDR3 DNA is TGTGCCAGCTCACCCCGGAGTTCCAATTCACCCCTCCACTTT. The J gene is TRBJ1-6, the V gene TRBV18; D is unresolved. This CDR3 has 14 residues. With 3 bases removed from V and 7 bases from J, the gap between germline ends came to 10 bases. The germline CDR1 and CDR2 sequences are KGHSH and LQKENI.